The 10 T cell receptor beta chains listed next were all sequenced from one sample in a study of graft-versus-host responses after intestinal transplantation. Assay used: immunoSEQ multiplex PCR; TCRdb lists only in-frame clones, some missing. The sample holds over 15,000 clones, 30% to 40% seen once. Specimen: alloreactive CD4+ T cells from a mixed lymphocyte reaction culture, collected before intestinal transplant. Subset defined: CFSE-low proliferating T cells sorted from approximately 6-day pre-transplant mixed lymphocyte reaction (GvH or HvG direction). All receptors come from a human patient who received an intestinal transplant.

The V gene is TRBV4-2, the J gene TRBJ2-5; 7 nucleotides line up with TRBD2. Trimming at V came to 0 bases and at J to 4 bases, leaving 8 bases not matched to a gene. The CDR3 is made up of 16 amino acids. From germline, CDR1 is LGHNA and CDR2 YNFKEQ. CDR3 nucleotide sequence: TGTGCCAGCAGCCAAGATCAAACGGGAGGCGGAGAGACCCAGTACTTC. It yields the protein CASSQDQTGGGETQYF.

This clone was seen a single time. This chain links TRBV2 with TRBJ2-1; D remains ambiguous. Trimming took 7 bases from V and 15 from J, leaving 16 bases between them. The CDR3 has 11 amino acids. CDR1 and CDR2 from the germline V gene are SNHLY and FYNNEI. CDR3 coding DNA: TGTGCCAGCACCACTTTGGCCCTCCCGTTCTTC. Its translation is CASTTLALPFF.

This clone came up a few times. The CDR3 here is CASSQAGDSVFSYEQYF. As DNA, the CDR3 is TGTGCCAGCAGCCAAGCGGGGGATAGCGTTTTCTCCTACGAGCAGTACTTC. The chain links TRBV4-2 to TRBJ2-7, with a weak D call TRBD2 (6 bases). Trimming removed 1 base at V and 0 bases at J, with 16 bases between. CDR1 is LGHNA and CDR2 is YNFKEQ in the germline V gene. This CDR3 is 17 amino acids long.

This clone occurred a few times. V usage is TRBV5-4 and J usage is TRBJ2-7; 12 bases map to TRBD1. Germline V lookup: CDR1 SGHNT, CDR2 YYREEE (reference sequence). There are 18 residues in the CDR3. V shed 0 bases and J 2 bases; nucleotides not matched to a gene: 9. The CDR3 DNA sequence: TGTGCCAGCAGCTTGGGGGGTAGGGGGACAGGGGGCCCCTACGAGCAGTACTTC. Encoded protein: CASSLGGRGTGGPYEQYF.

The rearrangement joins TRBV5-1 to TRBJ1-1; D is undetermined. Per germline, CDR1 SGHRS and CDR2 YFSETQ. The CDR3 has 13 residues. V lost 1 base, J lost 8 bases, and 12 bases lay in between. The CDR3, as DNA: TGCGCCAGCAGCTTGATGGCAGATTCAGAAGCTTTCTTT. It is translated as CASSLMADSEAFF.

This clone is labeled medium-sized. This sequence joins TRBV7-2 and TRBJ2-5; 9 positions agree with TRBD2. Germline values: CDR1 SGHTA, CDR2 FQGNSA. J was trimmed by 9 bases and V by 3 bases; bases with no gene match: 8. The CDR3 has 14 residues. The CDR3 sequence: CASSLTSGQTAQYF. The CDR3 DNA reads TGTGCCAGCAGCTTGACTAGCGGACAGACGGCCCAGTACTTC.

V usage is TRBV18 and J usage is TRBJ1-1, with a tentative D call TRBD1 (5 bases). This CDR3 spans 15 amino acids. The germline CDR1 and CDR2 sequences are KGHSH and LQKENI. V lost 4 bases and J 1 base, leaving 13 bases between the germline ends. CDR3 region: CASSLGTVGNTEAFF. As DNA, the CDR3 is TGTGCCAGCTCACTCGGGACGGTCGGGAACACTGAAGCTTTCTTT.

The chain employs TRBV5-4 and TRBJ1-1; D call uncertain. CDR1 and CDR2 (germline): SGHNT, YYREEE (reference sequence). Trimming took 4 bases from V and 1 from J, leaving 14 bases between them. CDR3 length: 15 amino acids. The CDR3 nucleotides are TGTGCCAGCAGCCTTATGGATCTCTCGAACACTGAAGCTTTCTTT. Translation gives CASSLMDLSNTEAFF. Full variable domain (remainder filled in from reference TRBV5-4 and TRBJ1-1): ETGVTQSPTHLIKTRGQQVTLRCSSQSGHNTVSWYQQALGQGPQFIFQYYREEENGRGNFPPRFSGLQFPNYSSELNVNALELDDSALYLCASSLMDLSNTEAFFGQGTRLTVV.

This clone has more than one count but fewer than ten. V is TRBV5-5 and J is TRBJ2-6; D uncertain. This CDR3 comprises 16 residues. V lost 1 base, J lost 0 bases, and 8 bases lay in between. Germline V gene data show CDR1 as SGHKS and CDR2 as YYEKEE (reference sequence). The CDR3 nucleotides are TGTGCCAGCAGCTTGCTGCCCCGCTCTGGGGCCAACGTCCTGACTTTC. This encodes CASSLLPRSGANVLTF.

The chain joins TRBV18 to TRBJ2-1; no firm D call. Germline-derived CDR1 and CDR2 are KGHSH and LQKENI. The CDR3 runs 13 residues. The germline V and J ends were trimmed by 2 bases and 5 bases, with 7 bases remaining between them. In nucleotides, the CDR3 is TGTGCCAGCTCACCAACAAGAGACAATGAGCAGTTCTTC. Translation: CASSPTRDNEQFF.